This T cell receptor (beta chain) was obtained from a study of blood T cells in healthy people across ages (dated by TCRdb to the mid-2010s). Background on the whole study: In model experiments, template switching captured roughly one uniquely barcoded TCR beta cDNA molecule for every two T cells. To track age-related changes in TCR beta repertoire diversity, the study relied on deep sequencing normalized with unique cDNA molecular identifiers. The donors were split into four age groups: young (average about 16 years), middle-aged (39), aged (over 55) and long-lived (approximately 80). To avoid experimental bias, donors of different ages were distributed randomly across sequencing lanes. Using the same blood draw, the study looked at two additional independent replicas of 1 million unique cDNA reads for two donors, one aged 18 to 30 and the other aged 80 or older. The paper as a whole reports these results and caveats: As age increased, observed TCR beta diversity per million T cells dropped in a roughly linear way, and a significant reduction was already evident by age 40. Estimates of total diversity from one million sequenced T cells were regarded as lower bounds and underestimates. Observed TCR beta diversity correlated strongly with the percentage of naive T cells measured by flow cytometry. Since profiling was done on bulk unsorted PBMCs, naive and antigen-experienced compartments could not be conclusively compared. The CMV infection status of donors was not known, potentially confounding age-related changes in expanded clonotypes. The long-lived group showed more naive CD4+ T cells, fewer expanded clones and increased TCR diversity than the aged group, suggesting age selection.

Libraries were made using 5' RACE. Instrument on record: Illumina HiSeq 2500. The second PCR ran for about 7 to 11 cycles and used a J-beta primer mix along with a sample-barcoded 5' primer. A template-switch 5' adaptor carrying 12 random nucleotides introduced a unique molecular identifier onto each TCR beta cDNA molecule. Each sample yielded at least 2.5 million CDR3-containing paired-end reads. All of the RNA was converted into first-strand cDNA using the Mint cDNA synthesis kit, with a TRBC-specific oligonucleotide serving as the primer. Following uracil-DNA glycosylase treatment, a first 18-cycle PCR with universal primers M1SS and BC2_uni_R was performed on all cDNA. Turning to the authors' computational methods: For normalization, 1 million high-quality reads, each with a distinct molecular identifier, were randomly selected from each sample. Reads sharing molecular identifiers were discarded rather than binned into consensus sequences. MiTCR, set to a Q25 quality threshold and the strictest error-elimination algorithm, was used for CDR3 identification, clonotype clustering and error correction. A nonparametric unseen species model with Euler transformation was used to estimate lower-bound total TCR beta diversity. The raw public reads went through TCRdb reprocessing: fastp at Q25, MiXCR clone calling, in-frame beta chains kept. Identical CDR3 proteins give one entry, which carries the most common genes and DNA. TCRdb's processing, not the study's, gives the V and J calls here. The sample includes under 950,000 distinct CDR3 sequences, with about a fifth observed a single time. The ten biggest clones cover roughly a fifth of the sample.

Its CDR3 holds 15 amino acids, cysteine through phenylalanine. Just the 45-base CDR3 DNA is kept, in frame starting at base 1. Trimming removed 4 bases from V and 4 bases from J; the gene matches leave 7 bases unexplained. CDR1 and CDR2 are read off the germline V gene as MDHEN and SYDVKM. Details on this clonotype: Its antigen remains undetermined. No qualities accompany the bases; no much larger clone lies one base away.

Donors were around 37 systemically healthy Caucasian individuals from Russia aged roughly 6 to 90 years. Each donor gave around 9.5 milliliters of peripheral blood, collected into EDTA-treated Vacutainer tubes. PBMCs were isolated by Ficoll-Paque density-gradient centrifugation, with at least 7 million obtained per sample. Total RNA, at least 6 micrograms per sample, was extracted from PBMCs with Trizol reagent. For every donor, flow cytometry on a PBMC aliquot measured the percentage of naive CD45RAhigh/CD27high T cells. The sample consisted of blood. The rearrangement combines TRBV28 with TRBJ1-2; a stretch of 9 junction bases matches TRBD1. This TCR was recovered from a man aged 70-80 years in good health. The DNA sequence is given as TGTGCCAGCAGTTATATAGGGGACAGGGCCTATGGCTACACCTTC. This codes for CASSYIGDRAYGYTF.